The 19 T cell receptor beta chains reported below all come from one sample, sequenced in a study of T cells in Graves' hyperthyroidism and ophthalmopathy. Using RNA transcripts as the source, TCR beta CDR3 regions were amplified. The HTBI primer set was used in a first-round RT-PCR of the TCR CDR3. From the multiplex PCR reads, TCRdb called clonotypes with MiXCR, one entry per CDR3 protein. The table shows a few hundred thousand distinct CDR3 sequences, with approximately 19% occurring only once. Sample: blood. Receptors were obtained from a woman aged 18-30 years with Graves' hyperthyroidism.

Many counts were recorded for this clonotype. The genes are TRBV12-3 or TRBV12-4 and TRBJ1-1; D unresolved. V lost 2 bases and J lost 6, with 16 bases in between. The CDR3 loop spans 15 amino acids. The CDR3 sequence is CASSLSYPRLAEAFF. CDR3 bases: TGTGCCAGCAGTTTAAGTTATCCAAGGTTGGCTGAAGCTTTCTTT.

This clonotype was picked up many times. V and J are TRBV6-1 and TRBJ1-2, with D possibly matching TRBD1 (6 bases). The CDR3 has 14 residues. The V and J ends lost 5 bases and 4 bases respectively, with 14 bases between them. Germline lookup yields CDR1 MNHNS and CDR2 SASEGT. CDR3 loop: CASSSSGGGYGYTF. The CDR3 region has the DNA TGTGCCAGCAGTAGTTCAGGAGGGGGCTATGGCTACACCTTC.

This clonotype has ten or more counts. The CDR3 here is CSARTGPQETQYF. The CDR3 coding sequence is TGCAGTGCTAGGACCGGGCCCCAAGAGACCCAGTACTTC. V gene TRBV20-1 combines with J gene TRBJ2-5; D call uncertain. The CDR3 length is 13 residues. The germline V gene encodes CDR1 DFQATT and CDR2 SNEGSKA (reference sequence). Trimming removed 3 bases at V and 1 base at J, with 9 bases between.

This clonotype showed up many times. The chain couples TRBV6-5 to TRBJ1-1; 8 positions match TRBD1. V lost 2 bases, J lost 5 bases, and 10 bases stayed unmatched. The CDR3 runs 16 residues. Germline values: CDR1 MNHEY, CDR2 SVGAGI. The CDR3 bases are TGTGCCAGCAGTTACCGGCAGGGGGCTTATGAAACTGAAGCTTTCTTT. Its translation: CASSYRQGAYETEAFF.

In this sample, this clonotype turned up many times. This sequence joins TRBV4-1 and TRBJ2-2, with D maybe TRBD2 (5 bases). Germline-derived CDR1 and CDR2 are MGHRA and YSYEKL. V was clipped by 1 base and J by 1 base, with 16 bases between them. The CDR3 has 18 amino acids. As DNA, the CDR3 is TGCGCCAGCAGCCAAGGAGGGATGAGGCCCAAGAACACCGGGGAGCTGTTTTTT. Its translation is CASSQGGMRPKNTGELFF.

This clonotype was seen ten or more times. The chain carries TRBV5-4 and TRBJ1-1; 7 bases line up with TRBD1. V trimming: 5 bases; J trimming: 9 bases; junction bases outside the gene matches: 10. The CDR3 sequence is 13 residues long. From germline, CDR1 is SGHNT and CDR2 YYREEE (reference sequence). CDR3 loop: CASRFGQEVKAFF. CDR3 bases: TGTGCCAGCAGATTTGGACAGGAAGTAAAAGCTTTCTTT.

This clonotype was detected many times. This rearrangement joins TRBV6-1 to TRBJ1-1, with D hard to call. The V and J ends lost 4 bases and 0 bases respectively, with 15 bases between them. There are 16 residues in the CDR3. Germline CDR1 reads MNHNS; CDR2 reads SASEGT. Written as DNA, the CDR3 is TGTGCCAGCAGTGCGGCCCACGACGGCATGAACACTGAAGCTTTCTTT. Amino acids: CASSAAHDGMNTEAFF.

This clonotype was counted only a few times. The J gene is TRBJ2-7, the V gene TRBV18; D possibly corresponds to TRBD2 (6 bases). CDR3 length: 16 residues. Germline CDR1 is KGHSH and CDR2 is LQKENI. Trimming removed 3 bases at V and 3 bases at J, with 18 bases between. The CDR3 DNA follows: TGTGCCAGCTCACCCCCCGGAGGTGGGAGGAACTACGAGCAGTACTTC. Translated: CASSPPGGGRNYEQYF. The full variable domain, in which reference TRBV18 and TRBJ2-7 provide the parts outside the CDR3, is NAGVMQNPRHLVRRRGQEARLRCSPMKGHSHVYWYRQLPEEGLKFMVYLQKENIIDESGMPKERFSAEFPKEGPSILRIQQVVRGDSAAYFCASSPPGGGRNYEQYFGPGTRLTVT.

The chain joins TRBV6-1 to TRBJ2-7; 8 bases fit TRBD2. There are 18 residues in the CDR3. The germline gives CDR1 MNHNS, CDR2 SASEGT. V lost 4 bases to trimming and J lost 0 bases; unmatched junction nucleotides: 14. The CDR3 nucleotides are TGTGCCAGCAGTGCCCAGCGGGGGCTCCAACGAAGCTCCTACGAGCAGTACTTC. Translated, it gives CASSAQRGLQRSSYEQYF.

The V gene is TRBV20-1, the J gene TRBJ1-1; D gene ambiguous. In germline, CDR1 is DFQATT, CDR2 SNEGSKA (reference sequence). The CDR3 contains 14 residues. V lost 4 bases, J lost 0 bases, and 12 bases lay in between. CDR3 DNA sequence: TGCAGTGCTACTGCCGCAACTATGAACACTGAAGCTTTCTTT. Translated, it gives CSATAATMNTEAFF.

This clonotype was seen many times. The V gene is TRBV6-5, the J gene TRBJ2-2; D not certain. This CDR3 region has 14 residues. Trimming left V 5 bases short and J 5 bases short, with 12 bases between. CDR1 is MNHEY, CDR2 SVGAGI, per germline. CDR3 residues: CASSRRVGTGELFF. The CDR3 nucleotides read TGTGCCAGCAGTCGCCGGGTAGGAACCGGGGAGCTGTTTTTT.

Only one count was recorded for this clonotype. The chain is built from TRBV6-2 or TRBV6-3 and TRBJ1-1; no clear D gene. The CDR3 totals 16 residues. Germline V lookup: CDR1 MNHEY, CDR2 SVGEGT. Trimming took off 6 bases at V and 1 base at J, with 18 bases between the two ends. The CDR3 loop is CASSTYGRRGNTEAFF. DNA for the CDR3: TGTGCCAGCAGCACCTACGGCCGGCGGGGGAACACTGAAGCTTTCTTT.

This clonotype has only a few counts. The CDR3 sequence is CASSPPDRGTNQPQHF. In DNA, the CDR3 is TGTGCCAGCTCACCTCCGGACAGGGGAACCAATCAGCCCCAGCATTTT. This chain uses TRBV18 with TRBJ1-5; 9 bases line up with TRBD1. This CDR3 has 16 residues. J gave up 3 bases and V 3 bases, and 6 bases lay outside the gene matches. In germline, CDR1 is KGHSH, CDR2 LQKENI.

This clonotype was observed at least ten times. The rearrangement uses TRBV6-1 and TRBJ2-2, with D perhaps TRBD2 (6 bases). This CDR3 has 16 residues. Per germline, CDR1 MNHNS and CDR2 SASEGT. V lost 0 bases and J lost 1, with 9 bases in between. DNA of the CDR3: TGTGCCAGCAGTGAAGCGTGGGGACTGAACACCGGGGAGCTGTTTTTT. Its protein product is CASSEAWGLNTGELFF.

The V call is TRBV27, the J call TRBJ2-2; the D is unclear. This CDR3 spans 14 amino acids. Germline CDR1 MNHEY, CDR2 SMNVEV (reference sequence). V lost 5 bases, J lost 3 bases, and 10 bases lay in between. CDR3 region: CASSRWADTGELFF. CDR3 coding DNA: TGTGCCAGCAGTCGATGGGCGGACACCGGGGAGCTGTTTTTT.

The table lists this clonotype with many counts. This chain links TRBV5-4 with TRBJ1-1, with TRBD1 as a possible D gene (5 bases). The CDR3 spans 18 residues. Germline V CDR1 and CDR2: SGHNT, YYREEE (reference sequence). V gave up 3 bases and J gave up 0 bases, with 21 bases separating them. The CDR3 bases are TGTGCCAGCAGCTACTTGTTCGGGCAGGGAGTAATGAACACTGAAGCTTTCTTT. This translates into CASSYLFGQGVMNTEAFF.

The chain has TRBV30 and TRBJ1-1; D possibly corresponds to TRBD1 (5 bases). The CDR3 covers 14 residues. Germline lookup yields CDR1 GTSNPN and CDR2 SVGIG (reference sequence). The ends were cut back, 3 bases at V and 3 bases at J, with 14 bases in the middle. The CDR3 DNA sequence: TGTGCCTGGAGACCTCCCGGACAACACACTGAAGCTTTCTTT. It codes for CAWRPPGQHTEAFF.

In this sample, this clonotype turned up many times. The chain's CDR3 is CASSSGAHQPQHF. The CDR3 DNA reads TGTGCCAGCAGTTCGGGGGCGCATCAGCCCCAGCATTTT. The chain combines TRBV28 with TRBJ1-5, with TRBD1 as a possible D gene (6 bases). The CDR3 sequence is 13 residues long. Trimming removed 4 bases from V and 5 bases from J, with 9 bases in between. Germline V gene sequence: CDR1 MDHEN, CDR2 SYDVKM.

This clonotype was detected many times. This chain joins TRBV11-1 and TRBJ2-2; TRBD2 might be the D (6 bases). The CDR3 length is 16 residues. Germline CDR1 reads SGHAT; CDR2 reads FQDESV (reference sequence). Trimming left V 4 bases short and J 2 bases short, with 14 bases between. The CDR3 loop reads CASSSAGGVNTGELFF. DNA for the CDR3: TGTGCCAGCAGCTCAGCTGGCGGGGTTAACACCGGGGAGCTGTTTTTT.